This T cell receptor beta chain was identified during a study of T cell responses to AZD1222 COVID-19 vaccine. The germline V gene has CDR1 SGHRS and CDR2 YFSETQ. V was cut by 2 bases and J by 3 bases, with 8 bases left in between. The CDR3 runs to 13 residues. In regard to this clone: The antigen is undetermined.

Produced via immunoSEQ multiplex PCR; TCRdb's table is partial and in-frame only. Of about 190,000 clones in the sample, approximately 92% were seen once. Study findings and constraints: Spike-wide coverage was observed for vaccine-associated CD4 TCRs, with dominant responses at 160-218 and 743-854. Spike-specific TCR breadth rose after two AZD1222 doses, and depth rose as well.

The material sequenced was peripheral blood, taken on day 0 of AZD1222 vaccination. The genes are TRBV5-1 and TRBJ1-1, with a possible D match to TRBD1 (5 bases). This TCR derives from an adult in good health. The CDR3 here is CASSLPGDTEAFF. CDR3 sequence (DNA): TGCGCCAGCAGCTTACCGGGGGACACTGAAGCTTTCTTT.